This TCR beta chain appears in the sequencing data of a study of post-analysis software for immune sequencing data. Background on the study: Recorded disease courses covered relapsing-remitting, secondary progressive and progressive-relapsing multiple sclerosis. Some patients had no subtype annotation.

The CDR3 has 14 residues. J lost 4 bases, V lost 1 base, and 2 bases had no gene match. Germline V gene sequence: CDR1 MDHEN, CDR2 SYDVKM. Regarding the study as a whole: Among multiple sclerosis patients, normalized Chao1 diversity was significantly below that of controls. With TRBV5-6, TRBV5-1 and TRBV20-1 included, about five TRBV segments were more frequent in patients than in controls.

Every TCR beta cDNA library bore unique molecular identifiers. Input populations of roughly 0.95 to 10 million T cells gave rise to hundreds of thousands of cDNA molecules. From the PCR reads, TCRdb called clonotypes with MiXCR, one entry per CDR3 protein. The sample lists roughly 700,000 distinct CDR3 sequences, 30% occurring once. This clonotype was detected only a few times. Antigen unknown. The genes are TRBV28 and TRBJ2-5, with TRBD2 identical over 8 bases. The receptor was derived from a girl between 10 and 17 years old with multiple sclerosis. The source material was blood. CDR3 sequence reads: CASSLSGTRETQYF. Here the CDR3 DNA reads TGTGCCAGCAGTTTATCCGGGACTAGAGAGACCCAGTACTTC.